What follows is one T cell receptor (beta chain) and its context. What it binds is not known. The junction does not match germline at one end; this may be a read error. This specimen belongs to a study of CD8+CD57+ T cells in acquired aplastic anemia. Study-level background: Average DNA yield from sorted CD4+ and CD8+ cells was approximately 3.2 ug.

The TCR beta profiling, which covered VDJ combination and CDR3 sequence, was carried out using genomic DNA as the template. TCRdb reanalysed the reads using MiXCR and keeps one entry per CDR3 protein. The table records about 420,000 distinct CDR3 sequences, 60% to 80% of them present only once. The CDR3 spans 12 residues. CDR1 and CDR2 from the germline V gene are MRHNA and SNTAGT. General study points: Patient and control CD8+ Simpson's diversity was not significantly different.

This clonotype originated in a human donor in good health, serving as a control. The source material was sorted CD4+, CD8+, or CD8+CD57+ T cells (not recorded which) from PBMCs. The rearrangement links TRBV6-4 to TRBJ1-1; D remains unclear. The DNA for the CDR3 is TGTGCCATCAGTTTCCTGAACACTGAAGCTTTCTTT. Translated, it gives CAISFLNTEAFF.